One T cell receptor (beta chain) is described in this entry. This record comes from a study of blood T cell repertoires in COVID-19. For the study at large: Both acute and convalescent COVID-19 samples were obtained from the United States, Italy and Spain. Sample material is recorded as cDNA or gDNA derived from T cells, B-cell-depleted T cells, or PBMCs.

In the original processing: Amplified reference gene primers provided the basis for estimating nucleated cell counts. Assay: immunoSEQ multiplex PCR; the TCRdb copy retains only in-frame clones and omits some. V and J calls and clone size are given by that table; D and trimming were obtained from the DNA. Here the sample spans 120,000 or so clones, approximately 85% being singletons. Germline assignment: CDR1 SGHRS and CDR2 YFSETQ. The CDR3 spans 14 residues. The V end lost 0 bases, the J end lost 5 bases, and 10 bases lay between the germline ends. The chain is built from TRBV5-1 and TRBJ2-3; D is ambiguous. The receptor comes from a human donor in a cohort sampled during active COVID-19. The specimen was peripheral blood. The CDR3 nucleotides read TGCGCCAGCAGCTTGGTGCTAGAGGTAGATACGCAGTATTTT. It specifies CASSLVLEVDTQYF. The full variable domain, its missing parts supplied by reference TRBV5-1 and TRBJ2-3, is KAGVTQTPRYLIKTRGQQVTLSCSPISGHRSVSWYQQTPGQGLQFLFEYFSETQRNKGNFPGRFSGRQFSNSRSEMNVSTLELGDSALYLCASSLVLEVDTQYFGPGTRLTVL.